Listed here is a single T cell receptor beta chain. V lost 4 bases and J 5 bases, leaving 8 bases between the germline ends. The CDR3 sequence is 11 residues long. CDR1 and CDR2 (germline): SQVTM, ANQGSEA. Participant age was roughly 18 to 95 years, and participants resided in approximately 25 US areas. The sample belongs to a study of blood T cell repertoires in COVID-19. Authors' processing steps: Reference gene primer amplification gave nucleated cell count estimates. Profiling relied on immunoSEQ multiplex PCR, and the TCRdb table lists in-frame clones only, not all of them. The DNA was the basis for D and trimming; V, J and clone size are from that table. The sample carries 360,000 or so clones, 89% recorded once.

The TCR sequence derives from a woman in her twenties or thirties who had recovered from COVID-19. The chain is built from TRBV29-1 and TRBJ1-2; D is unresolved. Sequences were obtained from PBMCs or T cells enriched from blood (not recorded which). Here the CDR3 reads CSVVAEYGYTF. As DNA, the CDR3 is TGCAGCGTTGTTGCAGAATATGGCTACACCTTC.